This paragraph covers one T cell receptor beta chain sequence. No antigen is known for it. The input lacks base qualities; no much larger clone sits a single base away. The entry originates in a study of glioma-infiltrating T cells after dendritic cell vaccination (dated by TCRdb to 2016 to 2017). Regarding the study in general: The cohort comprised approximately 15 glioblastoma patients from Phase I and II dendritic cell vaccination trials, 9 newly diagnosed and 6 with recurrent disease. Autologous tumor lysate-pulsed dendritic cell vaccination was administered to the patients between about 2002 and 2012. The vaccine was prepared from monocyte-derived dendritic cells that were cultured for about 7 days with IL-4 and GM-CSF and then pulsed overnight with autologous tumor lysate. Each patient got three intradermal injections of the dendritic cell vaccine, spaced at biweekly intervals, in the arm below the axilla. In glioblastoma patients vaccinated with dendritic cells, deep sequencing of TCR beta CDR3 regions served to measure tumor-infiltrating lymphocyte content and to compare repertoires between tumor and blood. Survival after dendritic cell vaccination was correlated with TCR sequencing metrics, including TIL content and tumor-blood repertoire overlap. What the study reported, not specific to this receptor: The response model built on TCR overlap across three groups was characterized as speculative, with prospective validation still needed. Higher estimated pretreatment TIL content predicted longer time to progression and overall survival after dendritic cell vaccination. TCR clonality showed no direct relationship with survival, which suggests that a diverse polyclonal response may be important. The cohort was small and heterogeneous, with few patients having full blood and tumor sets and even fewer initial-recurrent tumor pairs.

Using the immunoSEQ assay, TCRB CDR3 regions were amplified from about 1.9 micrograms of genomic DNA, or from all available DNA when less than that was on hand. The multiplex PCR relied on 60 forward primers for TCR V beta segments and 13 reverse primers for J beta segments. To estimate the number of reads per starting template, synthetic control templates were added to each sample at limiting dilution. The Illumina HiSeq System generated 87 bp sequencing reads. Per the authors' processing: PCR and sequencing errors were removed by a nearest neighbor algorithm that merged closely related sequences. TCR overlap was defined as the percentage of unique tumor TCR beta sequences that were also found in the peripheral blood of the same patient. The immuneACCESS repertoire file appears here via TCRdb, limited to in-frame rearrangements. These files lack a portion of the clones; in checked studies, under half of the deficit traces to unresolved V genes, and the cause of the others is not known. For V, J and clone size, that table is used; D and trimming come from the DNA. Here the sample has 85,000 to 100,000 clones; 75% to 90% occur a single time. The ten biggest clones cover approximately 2.1% of the sample.

The sample's time point label, in plain terms: after dendritic cell vaccination, including at tumor progression/relapse. Patients were selected on the basis of adequate residual fresh-frozen tumor tissue and more than two years of available survival data. None of the glioblastoma patients carried an isocitrate dehydrogenase mutation, although molecular status otherwise varied. PBMC were collected before vaccination, two weeks after the third vaccination, and at tumor progression if progression occurred. The Qiagen DNeasy Blood extraction Kit was used to extract genomic DNA. This TCR came from a human donor with glioblastoma. Material: blood, obtained after dendritic cell vaccination.

The nucleotides read TGCGCCAGCAGCCTCGGACAGGGGGGGATAGCTGAAGCTTTCTTT. Its protein product is CASSLGQGGIAEAFF. The chain links TRBV5-1 with TRBJ1-1, with 10 bases matching TRBD1. The V end gives up 4 bases and the J end 6 bases, leaving 9 bases in the junction not matched to a gene. The germline V gene encodes CDR1 SGHRS and CDR2 YFSETQ. The CDR3, cysteine through phenylalanine, is 15 amino acids long. The sequence is cut down to CDR3 DNA, 45 bases in frame from base 1. Reference TRBV5-1 and TRBJ1-1 genes cover what lies past the CDR3, so the full variable domain is KAGVTQTPRYLIKTRGQQVTLSCSPISGHRSVSWYQQTPGQGLQFLFEYFSETQRNKGNFPGRFSGRQFSNSRSEMNVSTLELGDSALYLCASSLGQGGIAEAFFGQGTRLTVV.